The 14 T cell receptor beta chains presented below share a single source sample, sequenced in a study of blood T cell repertoires in COVID-19. Libraries were prepared by immunoSEQ multiplex PCR; TCRdb keeps only in-frame clonotypes and omits some of them. This table holds about 26,000 clones, about 71% found once. The sample was peripheral blood. Source of these receptors: a man aged 60 to 75 with active or convalescent COVID-19.

This clone was detected once. V gene TRBV9 combines with J gene TRBJ2-3; 13 bases agree with TRBD2. The CDR3 is made up of 18 amino acids. V dropped 6 bases and J dropped 0; count of bases not matched to a gene: 10. Germline CDR1 and CDR2: SGDLS and YYNGEE. CDR3 DNA: TGTGCCAGCACCAAATTACCGACTAGCGGGGGGAGCACAGATACGCAGTATTTT. Protein: CASTKLPTSGGSTDTQYF.

The chain joins TRBV11-2 to TRBJ1-1, with no clear D. CDR3 length: 14 residues. V lost 5 bases, J lost 2 bases, and 12 bases lay in between. The germline CDR1 and CDR2 sequences are SGHAT and FQNNGV. The CDR3 is CASSPPIQNTEAFF. CDR3 nucleotides: TGTGCCAGCAGCCCCCCGATACAAAACACTGAAGCTTTCTTT.

The CDR3 DNA reads TGTGCCAGCAGTTTTCCCCGGGGTGAGCAGTTCTTC. It specifies CASSFPRGEQFF. This sequence joins TRBV12-3 or TRBV12-4 and TRBJ2-1; D perhaps matches TRBD2 (5 bases). Trimming removed 3 bases from V and 9 bases from J, with 9 bases in between. This CDR3 has 12 residues.

The gene calls are TRBV5-1 and TRBJ2-3; 14 nucleotides line up with TRBD2. This CDR3 has 16 amino acids. Germline CDR1 SGHRS, CDR2 YFSETQ. The V gene end was trimmed by 6 bases and the J gene end by 2 bases; junction bases not matched to a gene: 5. Here the CDR3 reads CASKTSGGGPTDTQYF. The DNA for the CDR3 is TGCGCCAGCAAGACTAGCGGGGGGGGCCCCACAGATACGCAGTATTTT.

The V and J genes are TRBV9 and TRBJ1-6; 8 positions match TRBD1. V gave up 3 bases and J gave up 6 bases; unmatched junction bases: 5. This CDR3 is 15 amino acids long. Germline V lookup: CDR1 SGDLS, CDR2 YYNGEE. The CDR3 reads CASSGQGNRNSPLHF. The CDR3 DNA reads as TGTGCCAGCAGCGGACAGGGGAACCGTAATTCACCCCTCCACTTT.

The chain uses TRBV19 and TRBJ1-4; TRBD1 matches at 10 bases. Trimming at V came to 2 bases and at J to 6 bases, leaving 3 bases not matched to a gene. Looked up from germline, CDR1 is LNHDA and CDR2 is SQIVND (reference sequence). The CDR3 sequence is 15 residues long. The CDR3 protein is CASSISGTGDEKLFF. For the CDR3, the DNA is TGTGCCAGTAGTATATCGGGGACAGGGGATGAAAAACTGTTTTTT. The full variable domain, with the rest looked up from reference TRBV19 and TRBJ1-4, is DGGITQSPKYLFRKEGQNVTLSCEQNLNHDAMYWYRQDPGQGLRLIYYSQIVNDFQKGDIAEGYSVSREKKESFPLTVTSAQKNPTAFYLCASSISGTGDEKLFFGSGTQLSVL.

This clone showed up just a few times. The chain joins TRBV18 to TRBJ2-3; D is uncertain. CDR3 length: 12 residues. The germline V gene encodes CDR1 KGHSH and CDR2 LQKENI. Trimming took off 2 bases at V and 4 bases at J, with 4 bases between the two ends. The CDR3 nucleotides read TGTGCCAGCTCACCATCCGCAGATACGCAGTATTTT. Its protein is CASSPSADTQYF.

The gene calls are TRBV6-6 and TRBJ1-2; 7 positions agree with TRBD1. The CDR3 sequence is 14 residues long. V lost 2 bases to trimming and J lost 4 bases; unmatched junction nucleotides: 4. Germline assignment: CDR1 MNHNY and CDR2 SVGAGI (reference sequence). CDR3 coding DNA: TGTGCCAGCAGTTACCTGGGACAGTCCTATGGCTACACCTTC. It codes for CASSYLGQSYGYTF.

This clone was detected only once. The chain links TRBV11-2 to TRBJ1-1; weak D call: TRBD1 (6 bases). Germline V CDR1 and CDR2: SGHAT, FQNNGV. V lost 1 base, J lost 0 bases, and 12 bases lay in between. This CDR3 comprises 16 residues. Here the CDR3 DNA reads TGTGCCAGCAGCTTAGCCGGGACACGGATGAACACTGAAGCTTTCTTT. Encoded protein: CASSLAGTRMNTEAFF.

This clone was observed a handful of times. Germline and junction disagree at one end, which may indicate a read error. The chain carries TRBV30 and TRBJ1-3; D is uncertain. The CDR3 is 11 residues long. The germline V gene has CDR1 GTSNPN and CDR2 SVGIG (reference sequence). The CDR3 coding sequence is TGTGCCTGGAGTGTAGGGAGGAAGCTCATTTTT. Its protein product is CAWSVGRKLIF.

This clone was seen only once. The chain couples TRBV3-1 (or the pseudogene TRBV3-2) to TRBJ2-7; weak D call: TRBD2 (6 bases). Germline V gene data show CDR1 as LGHDT and CDR2 as YNNKEL (reference sequence). There are 12 residues in the CDR3. The V end was cut by 4 bases, the J end by 5 bases, with 9 bases between. The CDR3 region has the DNA TGTGCCAGCAGCCGAAGACTAGACGAGCAGTACTTC. Residues: CASSRRLDEQYF.

This clone showed up just a few times. This sequence joins TRBV5-1 and TRBJ2-7; weak D call: TRBD2 (5 bases). The CDR3 spans 14 residues. Trimming pared 6 bases from V and 0 bases from J, leaving 13 bases between. Germline-derived CDR1 and CDR2 are SGHRS and YFSETQ. In DNA form, the CDR3 reads TGCGCCAGCACGCGTGGAGGTAGCTCCTACGAGCAGTACTTC. Its protein is CASTRGGSSYEQYF.

This clone appeared a single time. The chain carries TRBV7-9 and TRBJ1-1; TRBD1 agrees at 9 bases. The CDR3 totals 13 residues. Germline loops: CDR1 SEHNR, CDR2 FQNEAQ (reference sequence). J gave up 5 bases and V 4 bases, and 2 bases lay outside the gene matches. Here the CDR3 reads CASSSGQGTEAFF. CDR3 DNA sequence: TGTGCCAGCAGCTCGGGACAGGGTACTGAAGCTTTCTTT.

The genes are TRBV30 and TRBJ2-1, with TRBD2 matching 8 bases. Germline CDR1 reads GTSNPN; CDR2 reads SVGIG (reference sequence). CDR3 length equals 13 residues. The junction had 3 bases not matched to a gene; V was cut back by 8 bases and J by 0 bases. Here the CDR3 reads CAGSGSSYNEQFF. As DNA, the CDR3 is TGTGCCGGCAGCGGGAGCTCCTACAATGAGCAGTTCTTC. Full variable domain (remainder filled in from reference TRBV30 and TRBJ2-1): SQTIHQWPATLVQPVGSPLSLECTVEGTSNPNLYWYRQAAGRGLQLLFYSVGIGQISSEVPQNLSASRPQDRQFILSSKKLLLSDSGFYLCAGSGSSYNEQFFGPGTRLTVL.